This paragraph reports one T cell receptor beta chain. This entry comes from a study of control samples from healthy donors and cancer patients. V was clipped by 1 base and J by 6 bases, with 6 bases between them. This CDR3 spans 13 amino acids. Per the germline V gene, CDR1 is SGHTA and CDR2 is FQGNSA. The method was immunoSEQ multiplex PCR; TCRdb's version includes in-frame clones alone and lacks a portion of them. The sample shows almost 85,000 clones, around 94% of them seen only once. Sequenced material: blood. V and J are TRBV7-2 and TRBJ2-2; the D is unclear. The clonotype originates from a woman younger than 30 in good health. The CDR3 nucleotides read TGTGCCAGCAGCTTAGTTACTCCCGGGGAGCTGTTTTTT. As protein: CASSLVTPGELFF. Looking up the rest from reference TRBV7-2 and TRBJ2-2 gives the full variable domain: GAGVSQSPSNKVTEKGKDVELRCDPISGHTALYWYRQSLGQGLEFLIYFQGNSAPDKSGLPSDRFSAERTGGSVSTLTIQRTQQEDSAVYLCASSLVTPGELFFGEGSRLTVL.